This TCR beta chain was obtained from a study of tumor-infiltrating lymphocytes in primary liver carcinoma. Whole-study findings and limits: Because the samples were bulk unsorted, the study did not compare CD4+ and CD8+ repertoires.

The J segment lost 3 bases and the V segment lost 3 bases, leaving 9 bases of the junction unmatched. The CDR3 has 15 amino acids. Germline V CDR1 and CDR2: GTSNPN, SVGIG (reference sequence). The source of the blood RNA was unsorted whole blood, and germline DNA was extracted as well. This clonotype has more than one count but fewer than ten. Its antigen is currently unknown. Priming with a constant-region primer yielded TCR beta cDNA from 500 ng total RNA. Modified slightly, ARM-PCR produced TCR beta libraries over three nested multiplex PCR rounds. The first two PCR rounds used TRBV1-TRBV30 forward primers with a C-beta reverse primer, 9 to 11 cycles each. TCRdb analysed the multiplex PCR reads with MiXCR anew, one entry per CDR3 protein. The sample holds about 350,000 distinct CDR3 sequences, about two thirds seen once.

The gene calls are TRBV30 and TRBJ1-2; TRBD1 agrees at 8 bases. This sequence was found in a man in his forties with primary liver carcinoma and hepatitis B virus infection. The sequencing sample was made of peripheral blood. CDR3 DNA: TGTGCCTGGAGCAGACAGGGGCGGTCTTACTATGGCTACACCTTC. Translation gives CAWSRQGRSYYGYTF.